A selection of T cell receptor beta chains follows, all from one sample in a study of blood T cell repertoires in COVID-19. Libraries were prepared by immunoSEQ multiplex PCR; TCRdb keeps only in-frame clonotypes and omits some of them. The sample consists of 90,000 to 120,000 clones, roughly 90% of them appearing once. The sample consisted of peripheral blood. All receptors come from a middle-aged man with active or convalescent COVID-19. Both conserved end residues are part of each CDR3. D genes are given only for firm matches. Clone size, where shown, is once, few, many, or a class for clones that have expanded.

>-|TRBJ2-7|TRBV5-1|-
CASSLRWGDYEQYF
TGCGCCAGCAGCTTACGGTGGGGGGACTACGAGCAGTACTTC
>-|TRBJ1-2|TRBV27|-
CASGGLYGYTF
TGTGCCAGCGGGGGGTTGTATGGCTACACCTTC
>-|TRBJ1-3|TRBV6-5|-
CASSYSGEGGNTIYF
TGTGCCAGCAGTTACAGCGGGGAAGGTGGAAACACCATATATTTT
>-|TRBJ1-2|TRBV27|TRBD1
CASSGGDRAYGYTF
TGTGCCAGCAGTGGAGGGGACAGGGCATATGGCTACACCTTC
>few|TRBJ2-7|TRBV4-3|TRBD2
CASSHSASGSYEQYF
TGCGCCAGCAGCCATTCGGCTAGCGGCTCCTACGAGCAGTACTTC
>-|TRBJ2-3|TRBV6-6|-
CASSYVVDTQYF
TGTGCCAGCAGTTATGTCGTAGATACGCAGTATTTT
>-|TRBJ1-2|TRBV7-2|-
CASSLRQYGYTF
TGTGCCAGCAGCTTGCGACAATACGGCTACACCTTC
>-|TRBJ2-1|TRBV13|-
CASTRTTNNEQFF
TGTGCCAGCACAAGGACAACTAACAATGAGCAGTTCTTC
>-|TRBJ1-5|TRBV5-1|-
CASSAGGFGQPQHF
TGCGCCAGCAGCGCCGGGGGGTTTGGGCAGCCCCAGCATTTT
>-|TRBJ1-5|TRBV5-1|-
CASSLDGGNQPQHF
TGCGCCAGCAGCTTGGATGGAGGTAATCAGCCCCAGCATTTT
>-|TRBJ2-1|TRBV5-1|-
CASSPLYSYNEQFF
TGCGCCAGCAGCCCTCTTTACTCCTACAATGAGCAGTTCTTC
>-|TRBJ2-1|TRBV7-2|-
CASSSGLGSSYNEQFF
TGTGCCAGCAGCTCCGGACTGGGCAGCTCCTACAATGAGCAGTTCTTC
>-|TRBJ1-4|TRBV3-1/TRBV3-2|TRBD1
CASRGQGEKLFF
TGTGCCAGTAGGGGGCAAGGTGAAAAACTGTTTTTT
>-|TRBJ1-6|TRBV19|-
CASRRTEGNSPLHF
TGTGCCAGTAGGCGGACAGAGGGGAATTCACCCCTCCACTTT
>-|TRBJ1-1|TRBV19|TRBD1
CASTTGTGTSEAFF
TGTGCCAGTACCACCGGGACAGGAACATCTGAAGCTTTCTTT
>-|TRBJ2-3|TRBV5-6|-
CASSRFGATDTQYF
TGTGCCAGCAGCCGATTTGGGGCAACAGATACGCAGTATTTT
>-|TRBJ2-1|TRBV25-1|-
CASSESGVSSYNEQFF
TGTGCCAGCAGTGAATCGGGGGTAAGCTCCTACAATGAGCAGTTCTTC
>-|TRBJ2-1|TRBV24-1|TRBD1
CATSDSLQGEVNEQFF
TGTGCCACCAGTGATTCTCTCCAGGGGGAAGTCAATGAGCAGTTCTTC
>-|TRBJ2-6|TRBV7-2|TRBD2
CASSFRGGTGANVLTF
TGTGCCAGCAGCTTTCGGGGGGGCACTGGGGCCAACGTCCTGACTTTC
>-|TRBJ1-1|TRBV7-8|-
CASSLDRLNTEAFF
TGTGCCAGCAGCTTAGACAGATTAAACACTGAAGCTTTCTTT